A single sample gave rise to the 24 T cell receptor beta chains below, sequenced in a study of CXCR3-negative and CXCR3-positive naive CD8 T cells. General study findings and limits: Hydrophobicity of TRB CDR3s was greater in CXCR3-positive naive cells than in CXCR3-negative naive cells.

These receptors are not linked to any known antigen. Libraries of TRB cDNA were made by 5' RACE and carried UMIs. TCRdb re-called the 5' RACE reads, yielding one record per CDR3 amino acid sequence without DNA. This sample's table reports 49,000 or so distinct CDR3 sequences. Material for sequencing was naive CXCR3+ CD8+ T cells from blood. Subset noted: CD45RO-CCR7+CD27+CD95- naive CD8+ T cells expressing CXCR3 (TNR3+). These receptors came from a human donor in good health. Some clones in this sample may be carry-over from other donors' samples.

The rearrangement links TRBV28 to TRBJ2-7; the TCRdb call, TRBD1, lacks DNA for checking. The CDR3 consists of 15 residues. Germline V gene lookup returns CDR1 MDHEN and CDR2 SYDVKM. CDR3 residues: CASSIGSGGGYEQYF.

The rearrangement joins TRBV28 to TRBJ2-7. Germline CDR1 and CDR2: MDHEN and SYDVKM. The CDR3 runs to 13 residues. The CDR3 here is CASSFAGAYEQYF.

The chain links TRBV5-5 to TRBJ2-1; TCRdb proposes TRBD1, but this gene call is untestable without DNA. This CDR3 is 15 amino acids long. Germline V gene lookup returns CDR1 SGHKS and CDR2 YYEKEE (reference sequence). The CDR3 region is CASSLGTGTYNEQFF.

The rearrangement links TRBV5-6 to TRBJ2-4; lacking DNA, the TRBD1 call made by TCRdb goes unchecked. The germline V gene has CDR1 SGHDT and CDR2 YYEEEE. The CDR3 loop spans 14 amino acids. CDR3 loop: CASSLGTGMYIQYF.

V gene TRBV29-1 combines with J gene TRBJ2-2; TCRdb lists TRBD2, though no DNA is available to test this call. The germline V gene has CDR1 SQVTM and CDR2 ANQGSEA. The CDR3 is made up of 14 amino acids. The CDR3 spells CSFLNGTSAGELFF.

The chain joins TRBV20-1 to TRBJ2-1; TCRdb names TRBD1, which stays unverified in the absence of DNA. The germline gives CDR1 DFQATT, CDR2 SNEGSKA (reference sequence). The CDR3 length is 16 residues. The CDR3 region is CSARGRRDRLENEQFF.

This CDR3 is CASSPGLAGEETQYF. V and J are TRBV7-9 and TRBJ2-5; TCRdb returns TRBD2, unconfirmable since there is no DNA. This CDR3 has 15 residues. CDR1 SEHNR and CDR2 FQNEAQ come from the germline V gene (reference sequence).

This chain joins TRBV7-9 and TRBJ2-7. The CDR3 loop spans 13 amino acids. In germline, CDR1 is SEHNR, CDR2 FQNEAQ (reference sequence). CDR3 region: CASSFFEYYEQYF.

V and J are TRBV7-7 and TRBJ1-3. Germline loops: CDR1 SSHAT, CDR2 FNYEAQ (reference sequence). The CDR3 loop spans 13 amino acids. CDR3 sequence: CASSLGPGNTIYF.

The gene calls are TRBV5-5 and TRBJ1-1; TCRdb proposes TRBD1, but this gene call is untestable without DNA. The CDR3 is 16 residues long. Germline V gene lookup returns CDR1 SGHKS and CDR2 YYEKEE (reference sequence). CDR3 residues: CASSSRDRGLNTEAFF.

The chain carries TRBV20-1 and TRBJ2-7; TCRdb's D call of TRBD1 is untestable without DNA. The CDR3 is made up of 17 amino acids. CDR1 is DFQATT, CDR2 SNEGSKA, per germline (reference sequence). The CDR3 protein is CSAREAGTGFGAYEQYF.

V usage is TRBV3-1 and J usage is TRBJ2-6; TCRdb picks TRBD2, but there is no DNA to check that call. The CDR3 is made up of 20 amino acids. CDR1 and CDR2 (germline): LGHDT, YNNKEL (reference sequence). CDR3 amino acids: CASSQTYSRDPISGANVLTF. Using reference TRBV3-1 and TRBJ2-6 for the parts outside the CDR3, the full variable domain is DTAVSQTPKYLVTQMGNDKSIKCEQNLGHDTMYWYKQDSKKFLKIMFSYNNKELIINETVPNRFSPKSPDKAHLNLHINSLELGDSAVYFCASSQTYSRDPISGANVLTFGAGSRLTVL.

The chain combines TRBV5-1 with TRBJ2-7; TCRdb returns TRBD2, unconfirmable since there is no DNA. Germline assignment: CDR1 SGHRS and CDR2 YFSETQ. CDR3 length: 13 amino acids. CDR3 loop: CASSFHEGYEQYF. Combining the CDR3 with reference TRBV5-1 and TRBJ2-7 gives the whole variable domain KAGVTQTPRYLIKTRGQQVTLSCSPISGHRSVSWYQQTPGQGLQFLFEYFSETQRNKGNFPGRFSGRQFSNSRSEMNVSTLELGDSALYLCASSFHEGYEQYFGPGTRLTVT.

This chain uses TRBV29-1 with TRBJ2-7; TCRdb's assignment of TRBD1 cannot be checked, as there is no DNA. CDR3 length equals 16 residues. The V gene's germline CDR1 is SQVTM and CDR2 ANQGSEA. The CDR3 loop is CSVDPLDQADRYEQYF.

The chain links TRBV4-3 to TRBJ1-1. The CDR3 has 13 amino acids. Germline V gives CDR1 LGHNA, CDR2 YSLEER. This chain's CDR3 is CASSQDRYTEAFF.

The V call is TRBV4-3, the J call TRBJ2-2; as DNA is missing, the TRBD2 call by TCRdb cannot be tested. The CDR3 length is 17 residues. Germline CDR1 reads LGHNA; CDR2 reads YSLEER. The CDR3 spells CASSLVSGGAWSGELFF.

The chain combines TRBV29-1 with TRBJ2-3; checking the TCRdb D call of TRBD1 is not possible without DNA. The CDR3 sequence is 13 residues long. Germline V gene data show CDR1 as SQVTM and CDR2 as ANQGSEA. The chain's CDR3 is CSVTGGLADTQYF.

The genes are TRBV7-6 and TRBJ1-2; TCRdb gives TRBD1 as the D gene, but with no DNA this cannot be confirmed. CDR3 length: 13 residues. Germline lookup yields CDR1 SGHVS and CDR2 FNYEAQ. CDR3 residues: CASSPQGNYGYTF. Looking up the rest from reference TRBV7-6 and TRBJ1-2 gives the full variable domain: GAGVSQSPRYKVTKRGQDVALRCDPISGHVSLYWYRQALGQGPEFLTYFNYEAQQDKSGLPNDRFSAERPEGSISTLTIQRTEQRDSAMYRCASSPQGNYGYTFGSGTRLTVV.

The chain employs TRBV27 and TRBJ2-2; TCRdb lists TRBD2, though no DNA is available to test this call. Per the germline V gene, CDR1 is MNHEY and CDR2 is SMNVEV (reference sequence). This CDR3 contains 17 residues. This chain's CDR3 is CASNPAAGGPVTGELFF.

The V gene is TRBV11-3, the J gene TRBJ2-5; TCRdb gives TRBD2 as the D gene, but with no DNA this cannot be confirmed. From germline, CDR1 is SGHNT and CDR2 YENEEA. This CDR3 contains 15 residues. The CDR3 sequence is CASSNWTSGQETQYF.

The chain is built from TRBV28 and TRBJ2-3; TCRdb calls TRBD2, which cannot be checked without DNA. In germline, CDR1 is MDHEN, CDR2 SYDVKM. The CDR3 has 16 residues. CDR3 amino acids: CASSSWTSGAADTQYF.

The rearrangement joins TRBV5-1 to TRBJ1-1. The CDR3 spans 15 residues. Germline V gives CDR1 SGHRS, CDR2 YFSETQ. The CDR3 region is CASSLEGNLNTEAFF.

V and J are TRBV7-9 and TRBJ2-7; TCRdb indicates TRBD1, and absent DNA this call remains unverified. The CDR3 has 15 amino acids. CDR1 and CDR2 (germline): SEHNR, FQNEAQ (reference sequence). The CDR3 reads CASSSAQGVAYEQYF.

The chain uses TRBV6-2 or TRBV6-3 and TRBJ2-2; no DNA is available, so the TRBD1 call from TCRdb remains unchecked. Germline CDR1 MNHEY, CDR2 SVGEGT. The CDR3 length is 16 residues. This CDR3 reads CASRTAWEGSTGELFF.